One and the same sample provided the 6 T cell receptor beta chains below, sequenced in a study of CXCR3-negative and CXCR3-positive naive CD8 T cells. TRB cDNA was prepared as libraries by UMI-labeled 5' RACE. No DNA is given; TCRdb re-called the 5' RACE reads and lists each CDR3 protein once. In all, the sample yields over 100,000 distinct CDR3 sequences. Sequenced: naive CXCR3- CD8+ T cells from blood. The subset here: CD45RO-CCR7+CD27+CD95- naive CD8+ T cells lacking CXCR3 (TNR3-). All receptors come from a human donor in good health. Some clones in this sample may be carry-over from other donors' samples.

The V gene is TRBV12-3 or TRBV12-4, the J gene TRBJ2-7; TCRdb outputs TRBD1, but without DNA this stays unchecked. This CDR3 comprises 17 residues. CDR3 in amino acids: CASSLFSGTLELYEQYF.

This rearrangement joins TRBV3-1 to TRBJ2-3; TCRdb's assignment of TRBD1 cannot be checked, as there is no DNA. CDR1 and CDR2 (germline): LGHDT, YNNKEL (reference sequence). The CDR3 spans 15 residues. The CDR3 loop is CASSQVGTETDTQYF.

The chain couples TRBV29-1 to TRBJ2-2; with no DNA, the TCRdb D assignment of TRBD1 cannot be verified. CDR3 length: 12 amino acids. Looked up from germline, CDR1 is SQVTM and CDR2 is ANQGSEA. CDR3 protein: CSVVVPPGELFF.

The gene calls are TRBV7-8 and TRBJ2-5; there is no DNA to check the TCRdb D call of TRBD1. The CDR3 consists of 17 residues. Germline V gene lookup returns CDR1 SGHVS and CDR2 FQNEAQ. CDR3 sequence reads: CASSTKGQPGLGETQYF.

This chain joins TRBV12-3 or TRBV12-4 and TRBJ1-5; TCRdb gives TRBD1 as the D gene, but with no DNA this cannot be confirmed. The CDR3 sequence is 15 residues long. CDR3 region: CASSLLDRGGRPQHF.

The chain employs TRBV7-2 and TRBJ2-2; TCRdb lists TRBD1, though no DNA is available to test this call. Looked up from germline, CDR1 is SGHTA and CDR2 is FQGNSA. The CDR3 consists of 17 residues. The CDR3 sequence is CASSLASGTWETGELFF.